What follows are 5 T cell receptor beta chains derived from one specimen sequenced in a study of cytomegalovirus exposure and HLA in healthy donors. The PCR made use of 60 Vbeta and 13 Jbeta primers. The assay was immunoSEQ multiplex PCR, and TCRdb's table has in-frame clones only and misses some. In the table there are around 200,000 clones, just under 75% of which are singletons. The sample comprised PBMCs. The source of these receptors is a woman between 25 and 40 years old in good health and CMV-seropositive.

This clone has more than one count but fewer than ten. The chain uses TRBV7-9 and TRBJ2-7; no firm D call. There are 15 residues in the CDR3. Trimming removed 5 bases at V and 0 bases at J, with 14 bases between. Germline V gene sequence: CDR1 SEHNR, CDR2 FQNEAQ (reference sequence). The CDR3 DNA sequence: TGTGCCAGCAGCCCAATAGTCGGTATCTCCTACGAGCAGTACTTC. This encodes CASSPIVGISYEQYF.

This clone was counted only a few times. The V and J genes are TRBV7-2 and TRBJ2-1; a possible D gene is TRBD2 (6 bases). CDR3 length: 15 amino acids. CDR1 is SGHTA, CDR2 FQGNSA, per germline. V lost 7 bases, J lost 6 bases, and 19 bases lay in between. The CDR3 DNA follows: TGTGCCAGCAAGCTACCGGGTTTTAGCGGCAATGAGCAGTTCTTC. It yields the protein CASKLPGFSGNEQFF.

The chain recombines TRBV5-1 with TRBJ1-2, with D unresolved. CDR1 and CDR2 (germline): SGHRS, YFSETQ. The CDR3 has 13 amino acids. Between the trimmed V and J ends, which lost 0 bases and 11 bases, there was a span of 14 bases. CDR3 coding DNA: TGCGCCAGCAGCTTGGCCGCAACCCGAGGGTACACCTTC. Its protein product is CASSLAATRGYTF.

This chain joins TRBV1 and TRBJ2-7; the table's TRBD2 call for D was not verified on the DNA. TRBV1 is classified as a pseudogene. CDR3 length equals 14 residues. The DNA for the CDR3 is TGCACCAGCAGCCTCGCGGGACTAGCGGACGAGCAGTACTTC. It is translated as CTSSLAGLADEQYF.

The chain recombines TRBV14 with TRBJ2-3; D possibly corresponds to TRBD2 (5 bases). V dropped 5 bases and J dropped 1 base, with 7 bases sitting between them. Germline CDR1 and CDR2: SGHDN and FVKESK. This CDR3 region has 13 residues. CDR3 amino acids: CASSSAGTDTQYF. CDR3 coding DNA: TGTGCCAGCAGCTCAGCGGGCACAGATACGCAGTATTTT.